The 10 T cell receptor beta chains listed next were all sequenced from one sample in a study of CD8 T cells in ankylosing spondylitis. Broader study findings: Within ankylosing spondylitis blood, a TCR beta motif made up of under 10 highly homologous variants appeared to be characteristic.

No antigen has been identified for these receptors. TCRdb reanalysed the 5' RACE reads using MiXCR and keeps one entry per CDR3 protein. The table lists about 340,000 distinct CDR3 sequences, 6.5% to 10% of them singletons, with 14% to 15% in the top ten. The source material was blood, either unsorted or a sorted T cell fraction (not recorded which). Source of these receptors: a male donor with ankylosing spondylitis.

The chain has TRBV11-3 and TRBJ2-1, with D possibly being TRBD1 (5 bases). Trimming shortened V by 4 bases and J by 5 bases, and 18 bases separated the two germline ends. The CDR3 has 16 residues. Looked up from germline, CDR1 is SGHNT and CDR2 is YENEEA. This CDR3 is CASSSRRGFSHNEQFF. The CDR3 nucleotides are TGTGCCAGCAGCTCGCGAAGGGGTTTTTCCCACAATGAGCAGTTCTTC.

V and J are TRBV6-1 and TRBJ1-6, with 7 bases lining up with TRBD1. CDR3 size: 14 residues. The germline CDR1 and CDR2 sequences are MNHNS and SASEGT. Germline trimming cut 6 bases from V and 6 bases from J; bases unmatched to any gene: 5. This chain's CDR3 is CASSRRGSNSPLHF. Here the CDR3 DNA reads TGTGCCAGCAGCCGCAGGGGGTCTAATTCACCCCTCCACTTT.

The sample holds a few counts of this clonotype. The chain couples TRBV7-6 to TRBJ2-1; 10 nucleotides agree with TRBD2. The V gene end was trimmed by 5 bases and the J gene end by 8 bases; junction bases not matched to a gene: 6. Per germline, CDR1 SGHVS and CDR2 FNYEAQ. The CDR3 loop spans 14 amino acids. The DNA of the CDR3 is TGTGCCAGCAGCCGAGGACTAGCGGCCGATGAGCAGTTCTTC. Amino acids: CASSRGLAADEQFF.

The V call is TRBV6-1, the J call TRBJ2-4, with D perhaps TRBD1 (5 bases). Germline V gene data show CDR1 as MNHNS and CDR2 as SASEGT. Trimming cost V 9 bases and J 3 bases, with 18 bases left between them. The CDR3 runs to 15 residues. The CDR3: CARDTQAKGKNIQYF. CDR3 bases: TGTGCCAGGGACACACAGGCTAAGGGCAAAAACATTCAGTACTTC.

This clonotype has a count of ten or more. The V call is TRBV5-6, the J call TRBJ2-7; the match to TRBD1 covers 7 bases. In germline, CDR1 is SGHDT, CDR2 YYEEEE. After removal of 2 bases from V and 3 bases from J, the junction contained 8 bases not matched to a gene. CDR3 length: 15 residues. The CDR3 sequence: CASSFFDREVYEQYF. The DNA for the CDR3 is TGTGCCAGCAGCTTCTTCGACAGGGAAGTCTACGAGCAGTACTTC.

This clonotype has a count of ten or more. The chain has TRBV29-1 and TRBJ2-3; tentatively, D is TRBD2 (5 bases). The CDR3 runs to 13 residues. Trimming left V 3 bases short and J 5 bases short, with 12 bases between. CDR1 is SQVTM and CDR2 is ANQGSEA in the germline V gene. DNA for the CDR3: TGCAGCGTTGACGGACCGGGATTAGATACGCAGTATTTT. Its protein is CSVDGPGLDTQYF.

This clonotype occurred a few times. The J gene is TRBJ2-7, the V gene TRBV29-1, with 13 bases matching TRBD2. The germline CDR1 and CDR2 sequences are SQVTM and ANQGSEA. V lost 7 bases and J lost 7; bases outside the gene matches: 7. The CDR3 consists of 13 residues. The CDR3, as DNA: TGCAGCGCCGGACTAGCGGGAGCTAGAGAGCAGTACTTC. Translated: CSAGLAGAREQYF.

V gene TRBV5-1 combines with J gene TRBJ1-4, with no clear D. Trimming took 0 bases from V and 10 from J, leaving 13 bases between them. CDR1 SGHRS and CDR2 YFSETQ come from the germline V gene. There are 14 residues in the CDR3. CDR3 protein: CASSLGSALAKLFF. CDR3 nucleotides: TGCGCCAGCAGCTTGGGGTCTGCGCTTGCAAAACTGTTTTTT.

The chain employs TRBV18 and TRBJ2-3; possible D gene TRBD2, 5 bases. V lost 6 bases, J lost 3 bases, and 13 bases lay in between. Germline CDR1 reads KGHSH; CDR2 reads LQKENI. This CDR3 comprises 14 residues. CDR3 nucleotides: TGTGCCAGCTCGGCCGGGATGACTACAGATACGCAGTATTTT. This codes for CASSAGMTTDTQYF.

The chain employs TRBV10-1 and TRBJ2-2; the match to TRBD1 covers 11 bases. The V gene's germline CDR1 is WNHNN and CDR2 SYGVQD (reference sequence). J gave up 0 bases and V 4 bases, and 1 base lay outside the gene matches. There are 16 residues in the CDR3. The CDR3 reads CASSADRGPNTGELFF. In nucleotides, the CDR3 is TGCGCCAGCAGTGCGGACAGGGGGCCGAACACCGGGGAGCTGTTTTTT.